This record concerns one T cell receptor beta chain sequence. These data belong to a study of blood T cell repertoires in COVID-19. Study-wide background: COVID-19 samples, acute and convalescent, were from the United States, Italy and Spain.

The CDR3 runs to 13 residues. CDR1 and CDR2 from the germline V gene are MDHEN and SYDVKM. Trimming took off 10 bases at V and 5 bases at J, with 15 bases between the two ends. In the original workflow: Nucleated cell counts were estimated from reference gene primer amplification. The method was immunoSEQ multiplex PCR; TCRdb's version includes in-frame clones alone and lacks a portion of them. V and J calls and clone size follow that table, whereas D and trimming were derived from the DNA. The profile shows more than 150,000 clones, about 86% of them singletons. J is TRBJ1-5 and V is TRBV28; D unclear. The receptor was isolated from a woman aged 18-35 years who had recovered from COVID-19. Sequenced: peripheral blood. The CDR3 DNA reads as TGTGCCACTAGGGAGTGGAAAGATCAGCCCCAGCATTTT. This codes for CATREWKDQPQHF.